The present entry profiles one TCR beta chain with its context. Its antigen is currently unknown. TCRdb keeps only in-frame clones here, not all; method: immunoSEQ multiplex PCR. The repertoire holds roughly 130,000 clones, with 88% as singletons. The data stem from a study of T cell responses to AZD1222 COVID-19 vaccine. The CDR3 totals 15 residues. Trimming cost V 0 bases and J 7 bases, with 15 bases left between them. Germline assignment: CDR1 GTSNPN and CDR2 SVGIG (reference sequence). Study results and caveats: Unmutated regions of variants are reportedly targeted by nearly half of spike-specific TCRs. After the peak T cell response, and only then, were repertoires sampled. There were vaccine-associated CD4 TCRs across spike, dominant at 160-218 and 743-854.

This clonotype originated in an adult in good health. This chain links TRBV30 with TRBJ1-4; D not resolved. Sequences were derived from peripheral blood, sampled on day 0 of MenACWY control vaccination. This chain's CDR3 is CAWSVYGVRAEKLFF. In DNA, the CDR3 is TGTGCCTGGAGTGTTTATGGGGTGAGGGCTGAAAAACTGTTTTTT.